What follows are 30 T cell receptor beta chains derived from one specimen sequenced in a study of beta chain features in type 1 diabetes. The study's findings and limits: Moderate yet significant TCRB CDR3 shortening was seen in Type 1 diabetes patients in all four CD4+ subsets.

Of the isolated RNA, all was reverse transcribed, and so the sequenced material was expressed TCRB transcripts. The data were produced by immunoSEQ multiplex PCR, yet TCRdb's version contains in-frame clones alone and is incomplete. Here the sample spans 95,000 to 150,000 clones, 16% being singletons. No antigens are known for them. Sequenced material: central memory CD4+ T cells from blood. All receptors derive from a man in his thirties or forties with type 1 diabetes.

In its sample, this clone was seen a few times. The CDR3 loop is CASSPGFQGTEAFF. Here the CDR3 DNA reads TGTGCCAGCAGCCCAGGGTTCCAGGGCACTGAAGCTTTCTTT. The chain uses TRBV11-2 and TRBJ1-1, with D tentatively TRBD1 (5 bases). V lost 5 bases to trimming and J lost 4 bases, with 14 bases between them. Germline V gene lookup returns CDR1 SGHAT and CDR2 FQNNGV. There are 14 residues in the CDR3.

This chain links TRBV5-1 with TRBJ2-5, with TRBD1 identical over 10 bases. This CDR3 region has 15 residues. Germline values: CDR1 SGHRS, CDR2 YFSETQ. The J segment lost 5 bases and the V segment lost 7 bases, leaving 11 bases of the junction unmatched. The CDR3 loop is CASRTGTGDWETQYF. The CDR3 coding sequence is TGCGCCAGCCGCACCGGGACAGGGGACTGGGAGACCCAGTACTTC.

A few counts support this clone. V gene TRBV7-6 combines with J gene TRBJ2-7; 7 nucleotides match TRBD1. The V segment lost 4 bases and the J segment 2 bases; nucleotides outside the gene matches: 5. The V gene's germline CDR1 is SGHVS and CDR2 FNYEAQ. The CDR3 runs to 14 residues. In nucleotides, the CDR3 is TGTGCCAGCAGCTCGGGACAGCACCCCTACGAGCAGTACTTC. It is translated as CASSSGQHPYEQYF. The full variable domain, rest sourced from reference TRBV7-6 and TRBJ2-7, is GAGVSQSPRYKVTKRGQDVALRCDPISGHVSLYWYRQALGQGPEFLTYFNYEAQQDKSGLPNDRFSAERPEGSISTLTIQRTEQRDSAMYRCASSSGQHPYEQYFGPGTRLTVT.

This clone was recorded at least ten times. The chain employs TRBV4-2 and TRBJ2-1, with 12 positions matching TRBD2. The CDR3 is 16 amino acids. The germline V gene encodes CDR1 LGHNA and CDR2 YNFKEQ. J was trimmed by 2 bases and V by 4 bases; bases with no gene match: 3. CDR3 sequence (DNA): TGTGCCAGCAGCCGGACTAGCGGGGACACCTACAATGAGCAGTTCTTC. The encoded protein is CASSRTSGDTYNEQFF.

J is TRBJ2-6 and V is TRBV9; D is possibly TRBD2 (6 bases). Germline CDR1 is SGDLS and CDR2 is YYNGEE. This CDR3 spans 15 amino acids. V was clipped by 4 bases and J by 1 base, with 9 bases between them. As DNA, the CDR3 is TGTGCCAGCAGCCCGGAGGGGTCTGGGGCCAACGTCCTGACTTTC. It encodes CASSPEGSGANVLTF.

The chain uses TRBV7-6 and TRBJ2-5; D gene ambiguous. Between the trimmed V and J ends, which lost 5 bases and 2 bases, there was a span of 6 bases. The V gene's germline CDR1 is SGHVS and CDR2 FNYEAQ. The CDR3 totals 12 residues. The CDR3 loop reads CASSDLQETQYF. The DNA for the CDR3 is TGTGCCAGCAGCGACCTACAAGAGACCCAGTACTTC.

A few counts support this clone. The chain recombines TRBV30 with TRBJ2-1, with 11 bases aligning to TRBD2. The CDR3 totals 16 residues. V lost 3 bases and J lost 4; bases outside the gene matches: 8. Germline assignment: CDR1 GTSNPN and CDR2 SVGIG (reference sequence). CDR3 DNA sequence: TGTGCCTGGAGGATGGCTAGCGGGGGGTTATACAATGAGCAGTTCTTC. Its protein is CAWRMASGGLYNEQFF.

This clone has a handful of counts. V is TRBV2 and J is TRBJ2-1; D might be TRBD2 (6 bases). CDR3 length: 13 amino acids. CDR1 is SNHLY, CDR2 FYNNEI, per germline. Trimming took 6 bases from V and 4 from J, leaving 10 bases between them. In DNA, the CDR3 is TGTGCCAGCAGAAGCGGGCTTTACAATGAGCAGTTCTTC. Amino acid sequence: CASRSGLYNEQFF.

The chain couples TRBV29-1 to TRBJ2-2, with 9 bases identical to TRBD1. The CDR3 is 13 amino acids. V shed 5 bases and J 7 bases; nucleotides not matched to a gene: 5. The germline CDR1 and CDR2 sequences are SQVTM and ANQGSEA. In DNA, the CDR3 is TGCAGCGTTCAGGACAGGGGCGTCGGGGAGCTGTTTTTT. Amino acids: CSVQDRGVGELFF.

The CDR3: CASRFRDTSYEQYF. The CDR3 DNA follows: TGTGCCAGCAGATTCCGGGACACGTCCTACGAGCAGTACTTC. The rearrangement links TRBV7-2 to TRBJ2-7; a weak D match, TRBD1 (6 bases). V gave up 6 bases and J gave up 1 base, with 13 bases separating them. The CDR3 runs 14 residues. Germline V CDR1 and CDR2: SGHTA, FQGNSA. Full variable domain (rest looked up from reference TRBV7-2 and TRBJ2-7): GAGVSQSPSNKVTEKGKDVELRCDPISGHTALYWYRQSLGQGLEFLIYFQGNSAPDKSGLPSDRFSAERTGGSVSTLTIQRTQQEDSAVYLCASRFRDTSYEQYFGPGTRLTVT.

This clone came up many times. The gene calls are TRBV7-2 and TRBJ2-5; D perhaps matches TRBD2 (6 bases). The V end lost 0 bases, the J end lost 5 bases, and 13 bases lay between the germline ends. Germline-derived CDR1 and CDR2 are SGHTA and FQGNSA. The CDR3 sequence is 15 residues long. The CDR3 DNA reads as TGTGCCAGCAGCTTAGCGGGGGGAACTCAGGAGACCCAGTACTTC. As protein: CASSLAGGTQETQYF. Full variable domain (missing parts from reference TRBV7-2 and TRBJ2-5): GAGVSQSPSNKVTEKGKDVELRCDPISGHTALYWYRQSLGQGLEFLIYFQGNSAPDKSGLPSDRFSAERTGGSVSTLTIQRTQQEDSAVYLCASSLAGGTQETQYFGPGTRLLVL.

This clone has only a few counts. The J gene is TRBJ2-7, the V gene TRBV4-2; D assignment may be TRBD1 or TRBD2 (6 bases each). Germline V lookup: CDR1 LGHNA, CDR2 YNFKEQ. There are 16 residues in the CDR3. Trimming took off 2 bases at V and 3 bases at J, with 17 bases between the two ends. CDR3 loop: CASSQNPGRGGYEQYF. The CDR3 nucleotides read TGTGCCAGCAGCCAAAACCCCGGCAGGGGAGGCTACGAGCAGTACTTC.

This clone came up a few times. The V call is TRBV9, the J call TRBJ1-2; D not resolved. The CDR3 runs to 13 residues. Germline V gene data show CDR1 as SGDLS and CDR2 as YYNGEE. Between the trimmed V and J ends, which lost 3 bases and 2 bases, there was a span of 8 bases. In DNA form, the CDR3 reads TGTGCCAGCAGCGCGGCAGCGAACTATGGCTACACCTTC. Protein: CASSAAANYGYTF.

The CDR3 DNA sequence: TGTGCCAGCAGCTTATCCCCGGGACAGGGGCGGGAGACCCAGTACTTC. It encodes CASSLSPGQGRETQYF. The rearrangement links TRBV7-2 to TRBJ2-5, with 10 bases identical to TRBD1. This CDR3 comprises 16 residues. Per the germline V gene, CDR1 is SGHTA and CDR2 is FQGNSA. The V and J ends lost 2 bases and 5 bases, in that order; junction bases with no gene match: 8.

This clone has more than one count but fewer than ten. V gene TRBV19 combines with J gene TRBJ1-4; TRBD1 agrees at 9 bases. This CDR3 spans 18 amino acids. V trimming: 4 bases; J trimming: 5 bases; junction bases outside the gene matches: 14. CDR1 and CDR2 (germline): LNHDA, SQIVND (reference sequence). For the CDR3, the DNA is TGTGCCAGTAGTAAAGGGACAGGGTTTTTAGCGCCGAATGAAAAACTGTTTTTT. The encoded protein is CASSKGTGFLAPNEKLFF. The full variable domain, rest sourced from reference TRBV19 and TRBJ1-4, is DGGITQSPKYLFRKEGQNVTLSCEQNLNHDAMYWYRQDPGQGLRLIYYSQIVNDFQKGDIAEGYSVSREKKESFPLTVTSAQKNPTAFYLCASSKGTGFLAPNEKLFFGSGTQLSVL.

V and J are TRBV7-8 and TRBJ1-5, with unresolved D. V lost 2 bases and J lost 9, with 8 bases in between. Germline loops: CDR1 SGHVS, CDR2 FQNEAQ. The CDR3 covers 12 residues. The CDR3 DNA is TGTGCCAGCAGCTTACTGGTAGGGCCCCAGCATTTT. It translates to CASSLLVGPQHF.

This clone has a handful of counts. The chain carries TRBV5-5 and TRBJ2-2; D gene ambiguous. V lost 0 bases and J lost 0, with 6 bases in between. The CDR3 runs 15 residues. Germline V gives CDR1 SGHKS, CDR2 YYEKEE (reference sequence). In nucleotides, the CDR3 is TGTGCCAGCAGCTTGGGACTGACGAACACCGGGGAGCTGTTTTTT. This codes for CASSLGLTNTGELFF.

This clone turned up a few times. The chain uses TRBV4-3 and TRBJ2-1, with D possibly matching TRBD2 (5 bases). Germline V gene sequence: CDR1 LGHNA, CDR2 YSLEER. The V gene lost 1 base and the J gene lost 2 bases, with 12 bases spanning the gap. The CDR3 loop spans 16 amino acids. CDR3 protein: CASSQVDLVTYNEQFF. DNA for the CDR3: TGCGCCAGCAGCCAAGTGGACTTAGTAACCTACAATGAGCAGTTCTTC.

The genes are TRBV19 and TRBJ2-1; 10 nucleotides line up with TRBD1. The CDR3 runs to 15 residues. V shed 7 bases and J 5 bases; nucleotides not matched to a gene: 8. In germline, CDR1 is LNHDA, CDR2 SQIVND (reference sequence). The CDR3 protein is CASTLDRGRHNEQFF. CDR3 in DNA: TGTGCCAGTACCCTCGACAGGGGGCGTCACAATGAGCAGTTCTTC.

V is TRBV13 and J is TRBJ2-7; 7 bases map to TRBD1. CDR3 length: 15 residues. V lost 5 bases and J lost 0; bases outside the gene matches: 7. CDR1 and CDR2 (germline): PRHDT, FYEKMQ (reference sequence). CDR3 loop: CASSLFRDSSYEQYF. For the CDR3, the DNA is TGTGCCAGCAGCCTGTTCCGGGACAGCTCCTACGAGCAGTACTTC.

This chain joins TRBV12-5 and TRBJ2-5; TRBD1 might be the D (5 bases). This CDR3 is built from 17 residues. With 0 bases removed from V and 1 base from J, the gap between germline ends came to 15 bases. Germline V gene data show CDR1 as LGHNT and CDR2 as FRNRAP. CDR3 bases: TGTGCTAGTGGTTTGGTATCCCAGACAGTATCCCAAGAGACCCAGTACTTC. As protein: CASGLVSQTVSQETQYF.

This clone was recorded a few times. With a far larger clone one base away, a read error is the likely cause. Other nucleotide sequences from this sample produce the same CDR3. The chain carries TRBV30 and TRBJ1-2, with no clear D. The CDR3 runs to 13 residues. The V gene's germline CDR1 is GTSNPN and CDR2 SVGIG (reference sequence). Deletions cut 0 bases from V and 7 bases from J, with 12 bases between. The DNA for the CDR3 is TGTGCCTGGAGTGTACTGGGTGTCAGTGGCTACACCTTC. Its translation is CAWSVLGVSGYTF.

The chain couples TRBV25-1 to TRBJ2-1; possibly TRBD2 for D (5 bases). The CDR3 consists of 13 residues. Per germline, CDR1 MGHDK and CDR2 SYGVNS. Trimming took 6 bases from V and 5 from J, leaving 11 bases between them. CDR3 in amino acids: CASRRVRDNEQFF. CDR3 DNA: TGTGCCAGCAGGAGGGTCCGCGACAATGAGCAGTTCTTC.

This clone was observed a few times. Other DNA sequences in this specimen translate into the identical CDR3. The chain has TRBV11-3 and TRBJ2-5; D gene uncertain. Germline V gene lookup returns CDR1 SGHNT and CDR2 YENEEA. V was clipped by 0 bases and J by 1 base, with 0 bases between them. The CDR3 has 12 amino acids. CDR3 residues: CASSLDQETQYF. The CDR3 DNA sequence: TGTGCCAGCAGCTTAGACCAAGAGACCCAGTACTTC.

This clone was found a few times. The J gene is TRBJ1-1, the V gene TRBV7-3; D is perhaps TRBD1 (6 bases). V shed 5 bases and J shed 1 base, with 8 bases lying between them. The CDR3 spans 13 residues. Looked up from germline, CDR1 is SGHTA and CDR2 is FQGTGA. As DNA, the CDR3 is TGTGCCAGCAGCCAGGGACAGAACACTGAAGCTTTCTTT. Translating gives CASSQGQNTEAFF.

This clone was observed many times. This rearrangement joins TRBV13 to TRBJ2-4; weak D call: TRBD1 (5 bases). Trimming left V 7 bases short and J 3 bases short, with 10 bases between. The germline CDR1 and CDR2 sequences are PRHDT and FYEKMQ (reference sequence). The CDR3 extends over 13 amino acids. As DNA, the CDR3 is TGTGCCAGCAAAATCGACAGCAAAAACATTCAGTACTTC. It codes for CASKIDSKNIQYF.

About this clone: A much larger clone sits a single nucleotide away, making a read error possible. V and J are TRBV7-9 and TRBJ2-7; TRBD1 aligns across 7 bases. Germline V CDR1 and CDR2: SEHNR, FQNEAQ (reference sequence). J gave up 5 bases and V 3 bases, and 1 base lay outside the gene matches. The CDR3 has 12 amino acids. This CDR3 reads CASSFTGDEQYF. The CDR3 nucleotides read TGTGCCAGCAGCTTTACAGGGGACGAGCAGTACTTC.

The rearrangement joins TRBV10-3 to TRBJ1-1, with D unresolved. The germline gives CDR1 ENHRY, CDR2 SYGVKD. V was clipped by 2 bases and J by 2 bases, with 15 bases between them. CDR3 length: 16 amino acids. The CDR3: CAISEEGHLANTEAFF. The CDR3 nucleotides read TGTGCCATCAGTGAGGAGGGCCACTTGGCCAACACTGAAGCTTTCTTT.

This rearrangement joins TRBV10-3 to TRBJ2-1, with 8 nucleotides matching TRBD2. Germline CDR1 and CDR2: ENHRY and SYGVKD. The J segment lost 6 bases and the V segment lost 9 bases, leaving 7 bases of the junction unmatched. This CDR3 region has 13 residues. CDR3 sequence: CAIRTSGTNEQFF. CDR3 nucleotide sequence: TGTGCCATTAGAACTAGCGGAACCAATGAGCAGTTCTTC.

The CDR3 region is CASSLDQGNTGELFF. The CDR3 DNA reads TGTGCCAGCAGCTTAGATCAGGGCAACACCGGGGAGCTGTTTTTT. The rearrangement links TRBV11-3 to TRBJ2-2; tentatively, D is TRBD1 (5 bases). The germline gives CDR1 SGHNT, CDR2 YENEEA. This CDR3 spans 15 amino acids. The ends were cut back, 0 bases at V and 2 bases at J, with 7 bases in the middle.